This T cell receptor beta chain came from a study of Graves' ophthalmopathy and Graves' hyperthyroidism. Germline values: CDR1 SEHNR, CDR2 FQNEAQ (reference sequence). J lost 0 bases, V lost 5 bases, and 8 bases had no gene match. The length of the CDR3 is 16 residues. TCR beta CDR3 amplification used RNA transcripts. RT-PCR was first run with HTBI primers, then multiplex PCR in a second round. MiXCR was run by TCRdb on the multiplex PCR reads, yielding one entry per CDR3 protein. This table has 660,000 or so distinct CDR3 sequences, over 40% appearing once. This receptor was taken from an adult man with Graves' ophthalmopathy. Sequenced sample: peripheral blood. The gene calls are TRBV7-9 and TRBJ2-3; 7 positions agree with TRBD2. CDR3 nucleotides: TGTGCCAGCAGCCAGGCGAGCGGGATTAGCACAGATACGCAGTATTTT. Translated: CASSQASGISTDTQYF.